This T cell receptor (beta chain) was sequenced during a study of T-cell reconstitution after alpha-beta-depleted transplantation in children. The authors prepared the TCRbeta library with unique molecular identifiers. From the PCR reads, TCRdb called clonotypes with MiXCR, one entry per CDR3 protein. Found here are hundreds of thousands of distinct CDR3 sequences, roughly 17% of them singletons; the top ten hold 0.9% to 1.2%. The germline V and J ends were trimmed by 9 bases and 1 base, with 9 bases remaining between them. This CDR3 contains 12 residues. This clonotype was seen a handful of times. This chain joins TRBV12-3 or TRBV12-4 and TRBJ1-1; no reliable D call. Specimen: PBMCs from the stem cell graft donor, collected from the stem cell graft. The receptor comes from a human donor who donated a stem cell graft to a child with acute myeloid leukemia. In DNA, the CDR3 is TGTGCCAGTGGAGACCCGAACACTGAAGCTTTCTTT. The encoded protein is CASGDPNTEAFF.